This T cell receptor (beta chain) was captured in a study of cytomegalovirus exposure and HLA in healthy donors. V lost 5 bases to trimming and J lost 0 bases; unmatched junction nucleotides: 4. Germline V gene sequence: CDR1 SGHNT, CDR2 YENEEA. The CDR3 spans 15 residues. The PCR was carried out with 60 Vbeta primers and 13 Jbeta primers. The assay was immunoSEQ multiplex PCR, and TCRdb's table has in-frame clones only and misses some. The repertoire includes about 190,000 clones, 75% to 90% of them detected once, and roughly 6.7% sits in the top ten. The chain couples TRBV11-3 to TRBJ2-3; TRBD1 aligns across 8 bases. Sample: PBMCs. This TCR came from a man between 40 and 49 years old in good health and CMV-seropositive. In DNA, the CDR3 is TGTGCCAGCAGCCCTAGACAGGGGAGCACAGATACGCAGTATTTT. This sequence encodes CASSPRQGSTDTQYF.